The clone carrying this TCR beta chain was seen a handful of times. The antigen remains unidentified. Tregs were sorted as CD4+CD25+CD127-/low cells. The CDR3 consists of 17 residues. Germline V gives CDR1 MGHRA, CDR2 YSYEKL. V lost 1 base and J lost 0, with 13 bases in between. General observations from the study: The larger cohort examined one V-J beta rearrangement, not whole repertoires. Tumor Treg TCRs overlapped most with tumor naive CD4+ cells.

Constant-region reverse primers amplified full-length variable regions, followed by semi-nested Nested Universal Primer A PCR. Each CDR3 protein is one row after TCRdb ran MiXCR on the 5' RACE reads. This table has about 8,900 distinct CDR3 sequences, roughly three fifths appearing once. The receptor's source is a female donor with breast cancer. The sequenced material came from Tregs sorted from a lymph node. The gene calls are TRBV4-1 and TRBJ2-4; TRBD2 might be the D (7 bases). CDR3: CASSQGGGGGAKNIQYF. The CDR3 bases are TGCGCCAGCAGCCAAGGTGGGGGCGGGGGAGCCAAAAACATTCAGTACTTC.